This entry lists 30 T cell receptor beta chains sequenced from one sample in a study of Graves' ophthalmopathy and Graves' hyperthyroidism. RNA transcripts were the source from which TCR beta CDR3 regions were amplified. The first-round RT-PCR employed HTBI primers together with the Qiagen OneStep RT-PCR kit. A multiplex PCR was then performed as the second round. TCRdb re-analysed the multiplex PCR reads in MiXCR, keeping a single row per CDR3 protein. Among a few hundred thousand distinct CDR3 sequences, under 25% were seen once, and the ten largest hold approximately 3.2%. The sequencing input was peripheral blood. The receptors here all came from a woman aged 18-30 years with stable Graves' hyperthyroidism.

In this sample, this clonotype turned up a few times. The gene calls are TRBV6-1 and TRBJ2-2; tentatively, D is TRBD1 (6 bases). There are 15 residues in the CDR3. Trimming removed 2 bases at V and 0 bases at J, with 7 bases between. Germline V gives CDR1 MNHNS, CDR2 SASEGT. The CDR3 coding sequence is TGTGCCAGCAGTGAATGGACAGCGAACACCGGGGAGCTGTTTTTT. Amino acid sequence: CASSEWTANTGELFF.

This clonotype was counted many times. The CDR3 reads CASSLTGGRDYGYTF. In nucleotides, the CDR3 is TGTGCCAGCAGCCTGACAGGGGGCAGAGACTATGGCTACACCTTC. The chain links TRBV7-8 to TRBJ1-2, with 10 bases identical to TRBD1. The ends lost 5 bases at V and 3 bases at J; junction bases unmatched: 6. This CDR3 contains 15 residues. CDR1 and CDR2 (germline): SGHVS, FQNEAQ.

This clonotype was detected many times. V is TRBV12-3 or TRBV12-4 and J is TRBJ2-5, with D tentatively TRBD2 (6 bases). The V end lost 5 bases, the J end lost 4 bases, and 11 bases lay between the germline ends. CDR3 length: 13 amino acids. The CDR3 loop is CASSLTSLETQYF. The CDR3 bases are TGTGCCAGCAGTCTCACTAGCCTAGAGACCCAGTACTTC.

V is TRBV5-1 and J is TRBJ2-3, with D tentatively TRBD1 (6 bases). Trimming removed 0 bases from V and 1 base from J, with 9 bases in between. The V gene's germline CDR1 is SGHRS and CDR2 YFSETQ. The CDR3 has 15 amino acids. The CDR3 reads CASSLEDSRTDTQYF. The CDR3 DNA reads TGCGCCAGCAGCTTGGAGGACAGCCGCACAGATACGCAGTATTTT.

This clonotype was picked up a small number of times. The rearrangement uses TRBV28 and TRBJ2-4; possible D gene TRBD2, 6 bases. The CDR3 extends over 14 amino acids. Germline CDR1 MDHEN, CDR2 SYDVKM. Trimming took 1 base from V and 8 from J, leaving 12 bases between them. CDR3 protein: CASSLLSGEDIQYF. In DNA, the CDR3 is TGTGCCAGCAGTTTATTATCGGGGGAGGACATTCAGTACTTC.

The chain's CDR3 is CATDRGYEQYF. The CDR3 region has the DNA TGTGCCACCGACAGAGGCTACGAGCAGTACTTC. The V gene is TRBV2, the J gene TRBJ2-7; TRBD1 might be the D (5 bases). The CDR3 covers 11 residues. Trimming took 10 bases from V and 3 from J, leaving 10 bases between them. CDR1 is SNHLY, CDR2 FYNNEI, per germline.

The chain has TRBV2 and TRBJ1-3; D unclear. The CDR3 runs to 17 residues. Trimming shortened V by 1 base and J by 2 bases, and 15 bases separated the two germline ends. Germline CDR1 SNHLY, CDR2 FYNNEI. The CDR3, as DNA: TGTGCCAGCAGTGAAGGTCGACTCTTTTCGGCTGGAAACACCATATATTTT. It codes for CASSEGRLFSAGNTIYF.

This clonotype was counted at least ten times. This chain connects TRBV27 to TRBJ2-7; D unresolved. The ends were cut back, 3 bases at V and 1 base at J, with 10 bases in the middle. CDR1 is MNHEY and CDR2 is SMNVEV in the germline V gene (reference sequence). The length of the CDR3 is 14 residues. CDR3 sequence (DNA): TGTGCCAGCAGTTTCGGCGTCACGTCCTACGAGCAGTACTTC. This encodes CASSFGVTSYEQYF.

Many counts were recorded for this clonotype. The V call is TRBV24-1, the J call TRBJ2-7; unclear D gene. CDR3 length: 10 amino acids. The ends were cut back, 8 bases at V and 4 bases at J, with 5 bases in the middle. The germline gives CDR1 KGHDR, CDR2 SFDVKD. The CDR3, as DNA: TGTGCCACCAACTGTTACGAGCAGTACTTC. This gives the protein CATNCYEQYF.

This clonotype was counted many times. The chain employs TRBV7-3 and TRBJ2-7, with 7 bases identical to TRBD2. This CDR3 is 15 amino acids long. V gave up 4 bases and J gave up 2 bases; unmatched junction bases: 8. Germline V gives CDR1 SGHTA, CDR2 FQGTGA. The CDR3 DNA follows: TGTGCCAGCAGCTGGGCTAGCGGACCTACCTACGAGCAGTACTTC. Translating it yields CASSWASGPTYEQYF.

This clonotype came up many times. The chain's CDR3 is CASSPGTGGLPTYEQYF. CDR3 sequence (DNA): TGCGCCAGCAGCCCCGGGACAGGGGGACTACCCACCTACGAGCAGTACTTC. The chain recombines TRBV5-1 with TRBJ2-7; TRBD1 aligns across 11 bases. CDR1 and CDR2 (germline): SGHRS, YFSETQ. V lost 4 bases and J lost 2; bases outside the gene matches: 11. The CDR3 sequence is 17 residues long.

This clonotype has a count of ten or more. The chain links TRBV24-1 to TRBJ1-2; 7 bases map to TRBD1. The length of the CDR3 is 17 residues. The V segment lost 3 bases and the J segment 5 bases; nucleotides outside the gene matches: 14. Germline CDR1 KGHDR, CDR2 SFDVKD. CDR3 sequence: CATSDGGSGQKRYGYTF. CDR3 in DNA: TGTGCCACCAGTGATGGCGGGTCGGGACAGAAGCGTTATGGCTACACCTTC.

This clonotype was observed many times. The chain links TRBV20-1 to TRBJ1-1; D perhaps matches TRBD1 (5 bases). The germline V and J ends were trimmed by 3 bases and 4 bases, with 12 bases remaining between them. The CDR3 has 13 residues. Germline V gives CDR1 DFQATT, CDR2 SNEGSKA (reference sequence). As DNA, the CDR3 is TGCAGTGCTAGGCGGGGGAGGGGCACTGAAGCTTTCTTT. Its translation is CSARRGRGTEAFF.

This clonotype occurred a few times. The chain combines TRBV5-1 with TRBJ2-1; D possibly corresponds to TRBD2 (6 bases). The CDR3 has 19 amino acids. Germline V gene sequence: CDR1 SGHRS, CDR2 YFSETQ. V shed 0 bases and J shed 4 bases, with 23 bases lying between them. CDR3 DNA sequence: TGCGCCAGCAGCTTGGAGGGTCAAGGAGGGGCAAATGGTTACAATGAGCAGTTCTTC. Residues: CASSLEGQGGANGYNEQFF.

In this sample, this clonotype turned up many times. The CDR3, as DNA: TGTGCCAGCAGCTGGGGACTAGGCTACGAGCAGTACTTC. Amino acid sequence: CASSWGLGYEQYF. The rearrangement uses TRBV27 and TRBJ2-7; 8 positions agree with TRBD2. Germline V gene lookup returns CDR1 MNHEY and CDR2 SMNVEV (reference sequence). This CDR3 is 13 amino acids long. The V gene end was trimmed by 6 bases and the J gene end by 3 bases; junction bases not matched to a gene: 4.

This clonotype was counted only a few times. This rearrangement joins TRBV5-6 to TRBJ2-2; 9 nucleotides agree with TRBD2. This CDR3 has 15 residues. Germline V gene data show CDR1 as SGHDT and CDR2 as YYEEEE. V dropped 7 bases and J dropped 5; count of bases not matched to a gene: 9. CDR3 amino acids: CASDIAGVGTGELFF. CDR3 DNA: TGTGCCAGCGACATAGCGGGAGTGGGGACCGGGGAGCTGTTTTTT.

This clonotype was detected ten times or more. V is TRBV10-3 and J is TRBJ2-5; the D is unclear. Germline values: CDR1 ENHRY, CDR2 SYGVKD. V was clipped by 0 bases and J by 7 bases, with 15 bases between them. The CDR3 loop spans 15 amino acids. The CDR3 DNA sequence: TGTGCCATCAGTGAGTCGACCCTCGTGGGCCGGACCCAGTACTTC. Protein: CAISESTLVGRTQYF.

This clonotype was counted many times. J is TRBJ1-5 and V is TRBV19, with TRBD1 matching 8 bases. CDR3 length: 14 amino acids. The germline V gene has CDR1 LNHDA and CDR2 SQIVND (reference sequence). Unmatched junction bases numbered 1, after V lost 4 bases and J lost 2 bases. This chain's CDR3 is CASSTTGGNQPQHF. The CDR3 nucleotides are TGTGCCAGTAGTACGACAGGGGGCAATCAGCCCCAGCATTTT.

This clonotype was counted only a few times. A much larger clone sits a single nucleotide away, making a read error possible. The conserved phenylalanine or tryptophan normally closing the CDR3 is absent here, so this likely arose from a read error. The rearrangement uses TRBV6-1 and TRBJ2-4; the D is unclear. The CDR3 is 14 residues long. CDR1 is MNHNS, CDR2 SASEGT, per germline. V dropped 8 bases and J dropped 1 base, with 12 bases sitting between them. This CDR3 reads CASLERGAKNIQYL. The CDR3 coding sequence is TGTGCCAGCCTAGAACGTGGCGCCAAAAACATTCAGTACCTC.

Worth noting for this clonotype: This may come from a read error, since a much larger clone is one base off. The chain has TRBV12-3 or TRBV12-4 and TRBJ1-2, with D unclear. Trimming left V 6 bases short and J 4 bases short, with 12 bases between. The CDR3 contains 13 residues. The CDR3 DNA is TGTGCCAGCAGGCCCGACACTCCCTATGGCTACACCTTC. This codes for CASRPDTPYGYTF.

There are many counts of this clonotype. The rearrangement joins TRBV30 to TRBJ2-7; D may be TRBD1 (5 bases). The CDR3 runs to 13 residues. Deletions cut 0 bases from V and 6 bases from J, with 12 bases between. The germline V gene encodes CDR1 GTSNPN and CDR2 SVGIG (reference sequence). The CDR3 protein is CAWSVPGLGEQYF. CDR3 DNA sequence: TGTGCCTGGAGTGTACCAGGGCTGGGCGAGCAGTACTTC.

The CDR3 spells CASSIGTGGPSNYGYTF. CDR3 bases: TGCGCCAGCAGCATCGGGACAGGGGGACCCTCTAACTATGGCTACACCTTC. The chain carries TRBV5-1 and TRBJ1-2; 11 bases agree with TRBD1. The CDR3 contains 17 residues. The V segment lost 4 bases and the J segment 0 bases; nucleotides outside the gene matches: 8. In germline, CDR1 is SGHRS, CDR2 YFSETQ.

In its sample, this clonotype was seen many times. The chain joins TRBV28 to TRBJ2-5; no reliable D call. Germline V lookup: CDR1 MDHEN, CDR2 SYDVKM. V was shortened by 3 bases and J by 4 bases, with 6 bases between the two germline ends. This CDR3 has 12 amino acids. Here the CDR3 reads CASSFYAETQYF. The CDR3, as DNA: TGTGCCAGCAGTTTCTACGCAGAGACCCAGTACTTC.

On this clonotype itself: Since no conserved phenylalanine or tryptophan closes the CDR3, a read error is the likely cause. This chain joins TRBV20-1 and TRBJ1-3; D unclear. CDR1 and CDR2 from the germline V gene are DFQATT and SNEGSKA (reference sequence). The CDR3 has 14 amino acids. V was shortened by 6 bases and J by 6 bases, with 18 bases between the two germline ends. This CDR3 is CSAPGGSLENTIYV. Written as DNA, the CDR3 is TGCAGTGCCCCAGGTGGTTCCCTGGAAAACACCATATATGTG.

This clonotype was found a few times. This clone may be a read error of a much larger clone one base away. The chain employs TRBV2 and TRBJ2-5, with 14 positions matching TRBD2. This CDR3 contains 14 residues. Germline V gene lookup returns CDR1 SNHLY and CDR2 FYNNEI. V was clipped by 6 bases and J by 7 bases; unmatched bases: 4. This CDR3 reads CASSSGTSGRTQYF. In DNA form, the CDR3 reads TGTGCCAGCAGCTCCGGGACTAGCGGGAGGACCCAGTACTTC.

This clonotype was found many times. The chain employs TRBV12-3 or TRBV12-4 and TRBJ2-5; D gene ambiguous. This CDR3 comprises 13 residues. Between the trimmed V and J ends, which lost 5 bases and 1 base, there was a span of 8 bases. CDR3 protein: CASSPPIQETQYF. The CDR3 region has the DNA TGTGCCAGCAGTCCGCCCATCCAAGAGACCCAGTACTTC.

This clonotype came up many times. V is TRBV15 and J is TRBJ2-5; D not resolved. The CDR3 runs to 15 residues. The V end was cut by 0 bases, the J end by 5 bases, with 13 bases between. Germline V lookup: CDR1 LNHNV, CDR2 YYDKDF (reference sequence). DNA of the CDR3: TGTGCCACCAGCAGAGATGGGCTAGTGGGGGAGACCCAGTACTTC. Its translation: CATSRDGLVGETQYF.

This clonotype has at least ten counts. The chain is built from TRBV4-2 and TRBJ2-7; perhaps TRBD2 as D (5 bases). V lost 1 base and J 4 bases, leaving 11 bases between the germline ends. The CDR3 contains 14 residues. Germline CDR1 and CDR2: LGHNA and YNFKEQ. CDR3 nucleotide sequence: TGTGCCAGCAGCCAAGGGAGTGGGAGATACGAGCAGTACTTC. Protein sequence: CASSQGSGRYEQYF.

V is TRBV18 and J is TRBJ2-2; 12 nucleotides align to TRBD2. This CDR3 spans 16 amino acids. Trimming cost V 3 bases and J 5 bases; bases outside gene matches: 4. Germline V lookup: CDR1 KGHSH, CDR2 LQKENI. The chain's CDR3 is CASSPTSGRRTGELFF. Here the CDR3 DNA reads TGTGCCAGCTCACCGACTAGCGGGAGACGAACCGGGGAGCTGTTTTTT.

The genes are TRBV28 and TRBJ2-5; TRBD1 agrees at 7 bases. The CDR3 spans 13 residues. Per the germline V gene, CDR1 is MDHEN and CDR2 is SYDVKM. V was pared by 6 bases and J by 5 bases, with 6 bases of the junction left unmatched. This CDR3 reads CASRETGLETQYF. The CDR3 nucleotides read TGTGCCAGCAGAGAGACAGGGCTGGAGACCCAGTACTTC.